The clone carrying this T cell receptor beta chain turned up a few times. The antigen is undetermined. The data were obtained in a study of cytomegalovirus exposure and HLA in healthy donors. Assay: immunoSEQ multiplex PCR; the TCRdb copy retains only in-frame clones and omits some. The profile shows about 130,000 clones, approximately 94% of them singletons. Study-level points and caveats: The study listed roughly 160 cytomegalovirus-associated TCR beta chains. The classifier, whose performance was assessed in both the original and validation cohorts, reportedly diagnosed cytomegalovirus status with high specificity and sensitivity. First-cohort TCR clusters tended to co-occur in the roughly 130 validation repertoires, a later analysis found.

Sequencing was performed on PBMCs. The TCR sequence derives from a man between 18 and 29 years old in good health and CMV-seronegative.

The chain's CDR3 is CASSQDQVDRDRAYNEQFF. The CDR3 DNA follows: TGCGCCAGCAGCCAAGATCAAGTAGACAGGGACAGGGCTTACAATGAGCAGTTCTTC. V gene TRBV4-3 combines with J gene TRBJ2-1; 9 nucleotides line up with TRBD1. From germline, CDR1 is LGHNA and CDR2 YSLEER. The CDR3 extends over 19 amino acids. J lost 4 bases, V lost 0 bases, and 13 bases had no gene match.